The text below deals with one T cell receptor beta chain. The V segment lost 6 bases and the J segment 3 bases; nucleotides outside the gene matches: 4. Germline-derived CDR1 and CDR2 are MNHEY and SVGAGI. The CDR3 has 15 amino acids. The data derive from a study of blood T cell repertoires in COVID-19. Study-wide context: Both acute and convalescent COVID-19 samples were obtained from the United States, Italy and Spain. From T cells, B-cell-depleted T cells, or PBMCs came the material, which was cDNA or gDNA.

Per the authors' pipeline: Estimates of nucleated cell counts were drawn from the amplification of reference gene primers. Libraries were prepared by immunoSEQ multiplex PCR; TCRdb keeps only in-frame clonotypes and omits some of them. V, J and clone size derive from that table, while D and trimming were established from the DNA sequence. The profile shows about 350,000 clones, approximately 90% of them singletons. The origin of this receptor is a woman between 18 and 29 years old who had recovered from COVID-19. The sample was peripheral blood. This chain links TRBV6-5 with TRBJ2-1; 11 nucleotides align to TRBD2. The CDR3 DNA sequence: TGTGCCAGCAGCGCCGGGACTAGCGGCTACAATGAGCAGTTCTTC. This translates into CASSAGTSGYNEQFF.